The clone carrying this T cell receptor (beta chain) was counted only a few times. Its matching antigen is unknown. TCRdb called the reads again in MiXCR, with one record for every CDR3 protein. Seen here are 300,000 or so distinct CDR3 sequences, roughly 26% observed once, and the top ten hold approximately 15%. The data are from a study of T cell repertoires in cytomegalovirus infection. Overall study: CMV infection and matching HLA type were both indicated by public TCR beta signatures. Study results and limitations: In two of eight donors, the top clonotype was HLA-C-restricted CMV-specific. Based on cumulative public TCR beta family frequency, carriers of CMV plus the relevant HLA were identified.

The CDR3 runs to 16 residues. Germline CDR1 MDHEN, CDR2 SYDVKM. Trimming at V came to 5 bases and at J to 5 bases, leaving 11 bases not matched to a gene. The TCR was taken from a human donor in good health (CMV status not recorded). Some clones in this sample may be carry-over from other donors' samples. The chain carries TRBV28 and TRBJ1-1, with 10 bases matching TRBD1. What was sequenced was PBMCs. In DNA form, the CDR3 reads TGTGCCAGCAGTACCCGACGACAGGGGGCAGGGACTGAAGCTTTCTTT. Protein product: CASSTRRQGAGTEAFF.